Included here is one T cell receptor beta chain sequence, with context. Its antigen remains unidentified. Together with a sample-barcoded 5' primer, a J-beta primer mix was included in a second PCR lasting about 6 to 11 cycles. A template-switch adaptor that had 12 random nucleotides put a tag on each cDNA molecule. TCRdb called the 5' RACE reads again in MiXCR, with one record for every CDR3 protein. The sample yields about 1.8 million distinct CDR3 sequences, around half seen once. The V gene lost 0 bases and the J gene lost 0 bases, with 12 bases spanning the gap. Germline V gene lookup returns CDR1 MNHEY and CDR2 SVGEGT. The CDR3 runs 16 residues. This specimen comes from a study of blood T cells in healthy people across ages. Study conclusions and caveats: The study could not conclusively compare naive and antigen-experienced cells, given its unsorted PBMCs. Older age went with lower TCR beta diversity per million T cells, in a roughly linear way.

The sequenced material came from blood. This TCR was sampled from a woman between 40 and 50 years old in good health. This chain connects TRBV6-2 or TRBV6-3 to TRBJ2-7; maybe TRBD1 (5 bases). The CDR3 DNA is TGTGCCAGCAGTTACTCAGGGGTCTGGAGCTCCTACGAGCAGTACTTC. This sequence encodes CASSYSGVWSSYEQYF.